This T cell receptor beta chain was captured in a study of T cells in localized non-small cell lung cancer (dated by TCRdb to 2018 to 2021). As for the study more broadly: The study examined T cell repertoires in approximately 240 patients with early-stage NSCLC and compared tumors with uninvolved tumor-adjacent lungs. The cohort was made up of about 240 treatment-naive NSCLC patients whose localized lung tumors had been resected. A mean age of about 66 years was recorded for the NSCLC patients, of whom 129 were male and more than 95 were female.

As to this clone: Its antigen specificity is not known. No much larger clone is present one base from it, and per-base qualities are unavailable.

The immunoSEQ Assay was used to sequence TCR beta CDR3 regions from DNA. The published analysis was carried out like this. T cell density was computed as TCR beta template counts normalized to usable DNA estimated by amplifying housekeeping genes. Using the preseqR package, richness was estimated by extrapolating to 120,000 templates for tissue samples and 400,000 templates for PBMC samples. Clonality was defined as one minus Pielou's evenness. Differential abundance testing on productive amino-acid clonotypes, with a minimum total count of 5 and an alpha of 0.1, was used to identify tissue-enriched TCRs. The Jaccard Index and the Morisita Overlap Index were used to measure how much the repertoires overlapped between compartments. TCR beta CDR3s were clustered by GLIPH together with public tetramer-defined viral CDR3s, and at least three viral sequences plus V-gene enrichment were required for viral motifs. This is the immuneACCESS table as TCRdb keeps it, with only in-frame sequences that have V and J called. A part of the clones is gone; compared with another copy, unresolved V genes explain less than half, and the rest is unexplained. The V and J calls and clone size were taken over from that table, and D and trimming were inferred from the DNA. Across this sample there are around 30,000 clones, with 94% seen only once. Clones ranked in the top ten supply 0.73% of the sample.

Points the paper makes about the study in general: Since the design was exploratory, TCR variables were selected using unadjusted p-values with no false-discovery rate correction. Because multi-region sequencing of the tumors was not done, intratumor heterogeneity could not be ruled out. Uninvolved tumor-adjacent lung showed the highest T cell clonality, higher than tumor, which suggests more focused antigenic responses in the uninvolved tumor-adjacent lung. Of the top 100 tumor clones, a median of around 57 were detected in paired uninvolved adjacent lung; under 30 were also among that lung's top 100. Longer overall survival was associated with higher T cell density in blood, whereas shorter survival was associated with higher clonality in adjacent lung.

At diagnosis, tumor, uninvolved tumor-adjacent lung and peripheral blood were collected and then preserved as a mix of FFPE and fresh-frozen material. For TCR repertoire profiling, blood samples were analyzed as peripheral blood mononuclear cells. The CDR3 spans 15 residues, from the cysteine through the phenylalanine. The read is trimmed to its CDR3 DNA, 45 bases read in frame from base 1. The germline ends are 21 bases apart after V is trimmed by 8 bases and J by 5 bases. Per the germline V gene (reference sequence), LNHDA is the CDR1 and SQIVND is the CDR2. The specimen was peripheral blood, collected before any cancer treatment. The receptor comes from a woman aged 40-70 years with stage I lung adenocarcinoma. This sequence uses TRBV19 and TRBJ2-5; a tentative D call is TRBD2 (5 bases match). The CDR3 here reads CASQYVAGEVETQYF. The DNA is as follows: TGTGCCAGTCAGTATGTGGCGGGCGAAGTGGAGACCCAGTACTTC.